Below, 23 T cell receptor beta chains from the same sample are listed, as sequenced in a study of shared clonotypes between healthy human individuals. The table came from immunoSEQ multiplex PCR; TCRdb's copy has only in-frame clones and leaves some out. The profile shows about 2.5 million clones, around 90% of them singletons. Material for sequencing was naive CD4+ T cells from PBMCs. Subset described: CD45RA+ positively selected. The receptor set was obtained from a young man in good health. Some clones in this sample may be carry-over from other donors' samples.

The sample holds a few counts of this clone. The chain combines TRBV7-9 with TRBJ1-4, with TRBD1 as a possible D gene (5 bases). CDR3 length: 14 amino acids. V shed 9 bases and J shed 5 bases, with 16 bases lying between them. From germline, CDR1 is SEHNR and CDR2 FQNEAQ (reference sequence). The CDR3 DNA sequence: TGTGCCAGTCGGATGCAGGGTCAAAATGAAAAACTGTTTTTT. This translates into CASRMQGQNEKLFF.

The DNA for the CDR3 is TGTGCCAGCAGTTTTGCCGGACGGGTCCAAGAGACCCAGTACTTC. Protein product: CASSFAGRVQETQYF. The rearrangement joins TRBV28 to TRBJ2-5, with D unresolved. This CDR3 contains 15 residues. Trimming shortened V by 3 bases and J by 1 base, and 12 bases separated the two germline ends. Germline V gene data show CDR1 as MDHEN and CDR2 as SYDVKM.

The chain combines TRBV11-2 with TRBJ2-1; D is possibly TRBD2 (6 bases). Trimming pared 7 bases from V and 2 bases from J, leaving 18 bases between. The germline gives CDR1 SGHAT, CDR2 FQNNGV. CDR3 length: 16 residues. CDR3 DNA sequence: TGTGCCAGCAATAGACCCGGGACTTTTGCCTACAATGAGCAGTTCTTC. Protein sequence: CASNRPGTFAYNEQFF.

A single count supports this clone. The J gene is TRBJ1-1, the V gene TRBV5-1; the D gene is possibly TRBD1 (5 bases). Trimming stripped 0 bases from V and 1 base from J, with 16 bases between. CDR1 is SGHRS and CDR2 is YFSETQ in the germline V gene. The CDR3 runs to 17 residues. The CDR3 DNA follows: TGCGCCAGCAGCTTGGGAATTCCAGGGTTAACGAACACTGAAGCTTTCTTT. The encoded protein is CASSLGIPGLTNTEAFF.

The chain is built from TRBV27 and TRBJ2-5; D possibly uses TRBD1 or TRBD2 (5 bases each). Gene TRBJ2-7 matches the end of the DNA better, so the J call may be wrong. CDR3 size: 16 residues. CDR1 MNHEY and CDR2 SMNVEV come from the germline V gene (reference sequence). The CDR3 coding sequence is TGTGCCAGCAGTTACATCCCCGGGGCGGGCACCTACGAGCAGTACTTC. Protein product: CASSYIPGAGTYEQYF.

This chain uses TRBV28 with TRBJ1-2; D is ambiguous. CDR3 length equals 13 residues. Germline loops: CDR1 MDHEN, CDR2 SYDVKM. The V and J ends lost 8 bases and 0 bases respectively, with 10 bases between them. The CDR3 sequence: CASGDSSNYGYTF. CDR3 in DNA: TGTGCCAGCGGGGATAGTTCTAACTATGGCTACACCTTC.

This clone is a singleton in its sample. The chain joins TRBV6-5 to TRBJ2-3; the D gene is possibly TRBD2 (6 bases). This CDR3 region has 13 residues. Trimming took off 6 bases at V and 0 bases at J, with 7 bases between the two ends. Germline V gives CDR1 MNHEY, CDR2 SVGAGI. The CDR3 protein is CASRRDSTDTQYF. The CDR3 region has the DNA TGTGCCAGCAGGCGGGACAGCACAGATACGCAGTATTTT.

The V gene is TRBV6-5, the J gene TRBJ1-4; 9 nucleotides align to TRBD1. V gave up 5 bases and J gave up 7 bases; unmatched junction bases: 8. The CDR3 spans 15 residues. CDR1 is MNHEY and CDR2 is SVGAGI in the germline V gene. This CDR3 reads CASSSTGTGCEKLFF. Here the CDR3 DNA reads TGTGCCAGCAGTAGTACCGGGACAGGGTGTGAAAAACTGTTTTTT.

The chain links TRBV10-3 to TRBJ2-1; 8 positions match TRBD1. The CDR3 spans 13 residues. Looked up from germline, CDR1 is ENHRY and CDR2 is SYGVKD. J was trimmed by 6 bases and V by 3 bases; bases with no gene match: 1. The chain's CDR3 is CAISEDRGNEQFF. DNA for the CDR3: TGTGCCATCAGTGAAGACAGGGGCAATGAGCAGTTCTTC.

V gene TRBV2 combines with J gene TRBJ2-6; 10 bases map to TRBD1. J gave up 0 bases and V 6 bases, and 5 bases lay outside the gene matches. The CDR3 runs 17 residues. In germline, CDR1 is SNHLY, CDR2 FYNNEI. CDR3 sequence reads: CASSWDRGYSGANVLTF. DNA for the CDR3: TGTGCCAGCAGCTGGGACAGGGGCTACTCTGGGGCCAACGTCCTGACTTTC.

The V gene is TRBV19, the J gene TRBJ2-1; TRBD2 matches 10 bases. The CDR3 consists of 17 residues. Germline CDR1 is LNHDA and CDR2 is SQIVND (reference sequence). After removal of 6 bases from V and 4 bases from J, the junction contained 12 bases not matched to a gene. The CDR3: CASRPNRLAGDYNEQFF. The CDR3 nucleotides are TGTGCCAGTAGACCAAACCGGCTAGCGGGAGATTACAATGAGCAGTTCTTC.

The rearrangement joins TRBV28 to TRBJ1-6, with 10 positions matching TRBD1. The V gene end was trimmed by 5 bases and the J gene end by 10 bases; junction bases not matched to a gene: 8. The germline V gene has CDR1 MDHEN and CDR2 SYDVKM. The CDR3 is made up of 15 amino acids. The CDR3 is CASSPLGTGVSPLHF. Here the CDR3 DNA reads TGTGCCAGCAGTCCCCTCGGGACAGGGGTATCACCCCTCCACTTT.

The chain combines TRBV19 with TRBJ1-2; weak D call: TRBD1 (6 bases). V was clipped by 4 bases and J by 4 bases, with 13 bases between them. Germline V CDR1 and CDR2: LNHDA, SQIVND (reference sequence). This CDR3 has 14 residues. CDR3 sequence: CASSTDRGGYGYTF. The CDR3 DNA reads TGTGCCAGTAGTACGGATCGAGGGGGCTATGGCTACACCTTC.

This chain uses TRBV5-6 with TRBJ2-2; D is uncertain. Germline CDR1 is SGHDT and CDR2 is YYEEEE. The length of the CDR3 is 15 residues. V was trimmed by 4 bases and J by 3 bases, leaving 13 bases between them. As DNA, the CDR3 is TGTGCCAGCAGCCAGAAGAGACTGCACACCGGGGAGCTGTTTTTT. It translates to CASSQKRLHTGELFF.

The chain combines TRBV28 with TRBJ2-2, with a weak D call TRBD1 (7 bases). Trimming pared 5 bases from V and 4 bases from J, leaving 14 bases between. The CDR3 extends over 15 amino acids. Germline CDR1 reads MDHEN; CDR2 reads SYDVKM. CDR3 protein: CASSPTGRTTGELFF. CDR3 nucleotides: TGTGCCAGCAGTCCGACAGGGAGGACCACCGGGGAGCTGTTTTTT.

The gene calls are TRBV30 and TRBJ1-2; 7 bases map to TRBD1. The CDR3 consists of 15 residues. Germline V CDR1 and CDR2: GTSNPN, SVGIG (reference sequence). Trimming cost V 3 bases and J 4 bases; bases outside gene matches: 11. CDR3: CAWSGTVGLPYGYTF. The CDR3 nucleotides are TGTGCCTGGAGCGGGACAGTTGGGCTGCCCTATGGCTACACCTTC.

V gene TRBV28 combines with J gene TRBJ1-3; possibly TRBD1 for D (5 bases). There are 12 residues in the CDR3. V was clipped by 7 bases and J by 4 bases, with 8 bases between them. Germline V gene sequence: CDR1 MDHEN, CDR2 SYDVKM. The CDR3 region has the DNA TGTGCCAGCATCAGGGACGGAAACACCATATATTTT. It is translated as CASIRDGNTIYF.

The chain recombines TRBV6-5 with TRBJ1-2; no clear D. Trimming removed 7 bases from V and 4 bases from J, with 13 bases in between. This CDR3 region has 13 residues. Looked up from germline, CDR1 is MNHEY and CDR2 is SVGAGI. The CDR3 bases are TGTGCCAGCAACCCGGGAGGACGCTATGGCTACACCTTC. Its protein product is CASNPGGRYGYTF.

The sample holds one count of this clone. The chain combines TRBV28 with TRBJ2-5; 9 bases agree with TRBD1. V trimming: 4 bases; J trimming: 4 bases; junction bases outside the gene matches: 7. From germline, CDR1 is MDHEN and CDR2 SYDVKM. CDR3 length: 15 amino acids. The CDR3 coding sequence is TGTGCCAGCAGTTCGGGGACAGGGTCAACAGAGACCCAGTACTTC. This gives the protein CASSSGTGSTETQYF.

This chain uses TRBV6-6 with TRBJ1-1, with D perhaps TRBD1 (5 bases). Germline V gives CDR1 MNHNY, CDR2 SVGAGI (reference sequence). The V gene lost 5 bases and the J gene lost 0 bases, with 13 bases spanning the gap. The CDR3 spans 15 residues. The CDR3 DNA follows: TGTGCCAGCAGTGCCGCATGGGGGGTGAACACTGAAGCTTTCTTT. Translation: CASSAAWGVNTEAFF.

This clone was detected once. This rearrangement joins TRBV7-6 to TRBJ1-4; weak D call: TRBD1 (5 bases). CDR1 is SGHVS and CDR2 is FNYEAQ in the germline V gene. This CDR3 contains 15 residues. V lost 1 base and J 8 bases, leaving 14 bases between the germline ends. Here the CDR3 DNA reads TGTGCCAGCAGCTTAGGGGACGGGGTTCGGGAAAAACTGTTTTTT. The encoded protein is CASSLGDGVREKLFF.

The chain couples TRBV27 to TRBJ1-2, with a possible D match to TRBD1 (5 bases). Germline assignment: CDR1 MNHEY and CDR2 SMNVEV (reference sequence). Trimming took 8 bases from V and 4 from J, leaving 20 bases between them. This CDR3 has 15 residues. The CDR3, as DNA: TGTGCCAGCGGGACTGCCAGGGTTTTGGGCTATGGCTACACCTTC. Encoded protein: CASGTARVLGYGYTF.

This clone was seen more than once but under ten times. Other DNA sequences of this sample code for an identical CDR3. The genes are TRBV30 and TRBJ2-5; D is undetermined. V was pared by 0 bases and J by 3 bases, with 2 bases between. The germline V gene has CDR1 GTSNPN and CDR2 SVGIG (reference sequence). CDR3 length: 11 amino acids. The CDR3: CAWSVEETQYF. The DNA for the CDR3 is TGTGCCTGGAGTGTAGAAGAGACCCAGTACTTC. The whole variable domain, remainder taken from reference TRBV30 and TRBJ2-5, is SQTIHQWPATLVQPVGSPLSLECTVEGTSNPNLYWYRQAAGRGLQLLFYSVGIGQISSEVPQNLSASRPQDRQFILSSKKLLLSDSGFYLCAWSVEETQYFGPGTRLLVL.